This TCR beta chain derives from a study of cytomegalovirus exposure and HLA in healthy donors. Primers included in the PCR were 60 Vbeta and 13 Jbeta primers. The protocol was immunoSEQ multiplex PCR, while the TCRdb copy is restricted to in-frame clones and leaves out a portion. This sample has 180,000 or so clones, with around 74% found just once. This CDR3 has 14 amino acids. Trimming pared 7 bases from V and 5 bases from J, leaving 14 bases between. Germline CDR1 is SEHNR and CDR2 is FQNEAQ (reference sequence). Whole-study findings and limits: Sequencing likely produced, as an artifact, a cluster of highly shared sequence variants. It was reportedly the case that the classifier diagnosed cytomegalovirus status with high specificity and sensitivity. By a later analysis, the bulk of CMV-associated TCR beta chains appeared HLA-restricted. In a later analysis, an Asian-associated ancestry cluster reportedly showed fewer N-insertions than the 666-donor mean.

Note on this clone: As yet, its antigen is unknown.

This clonotype originated in a female donor in good health and CMV-seronegative. The J gene is TRBJ2-2, the V gene TRBV7-9; D uncertain. The source material was PBMCs. The CDR3 bases are TGTGCCAGCACCAGCGACCCCGGGACCGGGGAGCTGTTTTTT. Its protein is CASTSDPGTGELFF.